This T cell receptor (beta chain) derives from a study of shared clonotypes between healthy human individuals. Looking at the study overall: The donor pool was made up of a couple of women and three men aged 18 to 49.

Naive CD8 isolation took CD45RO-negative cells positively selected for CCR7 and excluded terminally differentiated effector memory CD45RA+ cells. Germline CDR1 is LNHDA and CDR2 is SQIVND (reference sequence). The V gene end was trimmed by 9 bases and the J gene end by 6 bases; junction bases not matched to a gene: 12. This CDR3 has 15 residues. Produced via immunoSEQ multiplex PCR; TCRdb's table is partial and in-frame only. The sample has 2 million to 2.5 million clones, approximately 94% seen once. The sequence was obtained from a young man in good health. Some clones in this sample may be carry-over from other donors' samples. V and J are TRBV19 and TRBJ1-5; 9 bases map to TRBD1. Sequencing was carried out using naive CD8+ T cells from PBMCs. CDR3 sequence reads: CASVLGQGLSQPQHF. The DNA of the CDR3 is TGTGCCAGCGTCCTCGGACAGGGGTTGAGTCAGCCCCAGCATTTT.